A selection of T cell receptor beta chains follows, all from one sample in a study of blood T cell repertoires in COVID-19. TCRdb's copy holds only in-frame clones and misses some; the assay was immunoSEQ multiplex PCR. The table includes around 18,000 clones, 77% detected once. The material sequenced was peripheral blood. The receptors shown here come from a man aged 65 to 85 with COVID-19, enrolled during active disease. Both conserved end residues are part of each CDR3. D genes are given only for firm matches. Clone size appears in some rows only: once, few, many, or a class for an expanded clone.

j_call	cdr3_length	d_call	v_call	clone_size	cdr3_aa	cdr3_nt
TRBJ2-1	15	TRBD2	TRBV5-1	once	CASSFGLAGGREQFF	TGCGCCAGCAGCTTCGGACTAGCGGGAGGGCGTGAGCAGTTCTTC
TRBJ2-1	11	NA	TRBV12-3/TRBV12-4	NA	CASSFFNEQFF	TGTGCCAGCAGTTTCTTCAATGAGCAGTTCTTC
TRBJ2-2	16	TRBD1	TRBV6-4	few	CASSDLQGMNTGELFF	TGTGCCAGCAGTGATCTACAGGGGATGAACACCGGGGAGCTGTTTTTT
TRBJ2-3	20	TRBD2	TRBV4-1	NA	CASSQALAGTSGGITDTQYF	TGCGCCAGCAGCCAGGCTTTGGCCGGGACTAGCGGGGGGATAACAGATACGCAGTATTTT
TRBJ1-2	13	NA	TRBV25-1	NA	CASRAGGSYGYTF	TGTGCCAGCAGGGCGGGGGGGAGCTATGGCTACACCTTC
TRBJ1-2	17	NA	TRBV19	NA	CASSNLGQSLANYGYTF	TGTGCCAGTAGTAACCTAGGACAGAGTTTAGCTAACTATGGCTACACCTTC
TRBJ1-2	13	NA	TRBV6-5	few	CASEADEVDGYTF	TGTGCCAGCGAGGCGGATGAAGTAGATGGCTACACCTTC
TRBJ1-2	14	TRBD1	TRBV19	NA	CASSPGTGADGYTF	TGTGCCAGTAGTCCCGGTACAGGGGCGGATGGCTACACCTTC
TRBJ2-3	14	NA	TRBV7-9	NA	CASSLQGSTDTQYF	TGTGCCAGCAGCTTACAGGGCAGCACAGATACGCAGTATTTT
TRBJ2-2	17	TRBD1	TRBV10-3	few	CAISEFSGTANTGELFF	TGTGCCATCAGTGAGTTTTCCGGGACAGCCAACACCGGGGAGCTGTTTTTT
TRBJ2-1	15	TRBD2	TRBV6-5	few	CASSVTSGMWDEQFF	TGTGCCAGCAGCGTGACTAGCGGGATGTGGGATGAGCAGTTCTTC
TRBJ2-3	13	NA	TRBV11-2	NA	CASSRQVQRAQYF	TGTGCCAGCAGCCGGCAAGTACAGAGAGCGCAGTATTTT
TRBJ1-1	13	NA	TRBV7-7	NA	CASSPLRGTEAFF	TGTGCCAGCAGCCCCCTCCGGGGAACTGAAGCTTTCTTT
TRBJ2-2	16	TRBD1	TRBV13	NA	CASSRQGFTNTGELFF	TGTGCCAGCAGCCGACAGGGATTCACGAACACCGGGGAGCTGTTTTTT
TRBJ1-1	11	NA	TRBV6-5	NA	CASYKNTEAFF	TGTGCCAGCTACAAGAACACTGAAGCTTTCTTT
TRBJ2-7	14	TRBD1	TRBV6-6	few	CASRTGTGGYEQYF	TGTGCCAGCAGGACCGGGACAGGGGGGTACGAGCAGTACTTC
TRBJ2-4	16	NA	TRBV2	NA	CASSGTAILAKNIQYF	TGTGCCAGCAGTGGGACAGCAATCCTAGCCAAAAACATTCAGTACTTC
TRBJ1-2	16	NA	TRBV9	NA	CASSVAPGGRNYGYTF	TGTGCCAGCAGCGTAGCCCCGGGGGGCCGTAACTATGGCTACACCTTC
TRBJ1-5	14	NA	TRBV18	NA	CASSMKGSNQPQHF	TGTGCCAGCTCAATGAAGGGGAGCAATCAGCCCCAGCATTTT
TRBJ1-1	15	NA	TRBV19	few	CASSPRANLNTEAFF	TGTGCCAGTAGTCCGCGGGCAAACTTGAACACTGAAGCTTTCTTT